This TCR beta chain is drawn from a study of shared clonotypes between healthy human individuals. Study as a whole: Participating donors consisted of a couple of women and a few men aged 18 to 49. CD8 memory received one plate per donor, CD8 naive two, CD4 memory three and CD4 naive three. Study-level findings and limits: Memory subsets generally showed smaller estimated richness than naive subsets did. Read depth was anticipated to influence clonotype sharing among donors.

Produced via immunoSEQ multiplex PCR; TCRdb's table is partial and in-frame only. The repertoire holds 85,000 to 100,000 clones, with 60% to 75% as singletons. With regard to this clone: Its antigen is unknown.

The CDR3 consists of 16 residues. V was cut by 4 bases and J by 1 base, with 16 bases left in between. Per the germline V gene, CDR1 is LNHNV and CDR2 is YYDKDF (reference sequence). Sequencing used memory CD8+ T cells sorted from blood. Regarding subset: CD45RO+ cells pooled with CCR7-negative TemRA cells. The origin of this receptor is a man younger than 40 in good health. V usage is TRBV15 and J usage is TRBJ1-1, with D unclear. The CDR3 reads CATSNGPGRGNTEAFF. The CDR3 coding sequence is TGTGCCACCAGCAATGGGCCCGGCCGTGGGAACACTGAAGCTTTCTTT.